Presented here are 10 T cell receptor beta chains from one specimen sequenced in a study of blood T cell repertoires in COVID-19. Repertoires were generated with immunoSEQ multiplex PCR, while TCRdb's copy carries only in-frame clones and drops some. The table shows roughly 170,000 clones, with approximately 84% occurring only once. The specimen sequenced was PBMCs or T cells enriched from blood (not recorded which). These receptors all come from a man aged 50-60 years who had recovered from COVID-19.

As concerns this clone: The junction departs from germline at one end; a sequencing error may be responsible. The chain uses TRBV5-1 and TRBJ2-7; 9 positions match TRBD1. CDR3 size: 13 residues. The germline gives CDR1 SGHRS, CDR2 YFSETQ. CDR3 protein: CASSRGQGLVWHF. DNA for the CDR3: TGCGCCAGCAGCCGGGGACAGGGACTTGTTTGGCACTTC. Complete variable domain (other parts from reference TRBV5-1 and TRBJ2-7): KAGVTQTPRYLIKTRGQQVTLSCSPISGHRSVSWYQQTPGQGLQFLFEYFSETQRNKGNFPGRFSGRQFSNSRSEMNVSTLELGDSALYLCASSRGQGLVWHFGPGTRLTVT.

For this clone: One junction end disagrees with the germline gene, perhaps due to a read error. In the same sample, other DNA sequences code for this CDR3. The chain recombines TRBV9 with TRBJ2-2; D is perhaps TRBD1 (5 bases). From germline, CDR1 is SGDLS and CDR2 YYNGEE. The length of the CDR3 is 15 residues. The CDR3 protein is CASSFRQTNTGELFF. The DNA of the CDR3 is TGCGCCAGCAGTTTTAGACAGACCAACACCGGGGAGCTGTTTTTT.

The DNA for the CDR3 is TGTGCCAGCAGCCCTAGAACCGTGGCGGGGGGCGTTTCTGGAAACACCATATATTTT. Its translation: CASSPRTVAGGVSGNTIYF. The chain uses TRBV3-1 (or the pseudogene TRBV3-2) and TRBJ1-3; maybe TRBD1 (6 bases). V lost 4 bases to trimming and J lost 1 base, with 23 bases between them. This CDR3 has 19 amino acids. The germline CDR1 and CDR2 sequences are LGHDT and YNNKEL (reference sequence).

The CDR3 sequence: CASSLASGFEQYF. The CDR3, as DNA: TGTGCCAGCAGCTTAGCTTCCGGGTTCGAGCAGTACTTC. The gene calls are TRBV5-6 and TRBJ2-7; D is ambiguous. This CDR3 spans 13 amino acids. V gave up 2 bases and J gave up 6 bases, with 12 bases separating them. Per germline, CDR1 SGHDT and CDR2 YYEEEE.

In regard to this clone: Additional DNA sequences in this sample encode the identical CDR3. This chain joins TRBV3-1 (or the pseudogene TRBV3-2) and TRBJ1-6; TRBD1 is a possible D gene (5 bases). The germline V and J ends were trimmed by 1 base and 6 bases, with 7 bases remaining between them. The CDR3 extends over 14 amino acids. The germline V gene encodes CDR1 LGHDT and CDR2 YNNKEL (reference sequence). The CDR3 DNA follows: TGTGCCAGCAGCCAAGGTCAGGGTAATTCACCCCTCCACTTT. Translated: CASSQGQGNSPLHF.

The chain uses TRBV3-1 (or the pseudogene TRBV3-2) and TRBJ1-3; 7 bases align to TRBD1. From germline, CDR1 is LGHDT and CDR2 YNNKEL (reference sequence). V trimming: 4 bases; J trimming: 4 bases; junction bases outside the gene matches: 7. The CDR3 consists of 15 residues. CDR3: CASSPVGGAGNTIYF. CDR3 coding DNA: TGTGCCAGCAGCCCGGTAGGGGGCGCGGGAAACACCATATATTTT.

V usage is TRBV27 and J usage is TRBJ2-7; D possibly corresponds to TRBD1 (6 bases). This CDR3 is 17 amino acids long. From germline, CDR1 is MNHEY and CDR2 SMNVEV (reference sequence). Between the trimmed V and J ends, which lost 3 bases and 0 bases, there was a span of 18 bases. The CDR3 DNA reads TGTGCCAGCAGTTTGAGGGCCGGGACACCTTCCTCCTACGAGCAGTACTTC. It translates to CASSLRAGTPSSYEQYF.

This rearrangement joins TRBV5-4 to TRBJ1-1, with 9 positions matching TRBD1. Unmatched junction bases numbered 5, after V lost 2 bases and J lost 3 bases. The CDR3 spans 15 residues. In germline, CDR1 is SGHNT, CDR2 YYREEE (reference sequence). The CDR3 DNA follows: TGTGCCAGCAGCTTCCGGGACAGGGTGGACACTGAAGCTTTCTTT. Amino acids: CASSFRDRVDTEAFF.

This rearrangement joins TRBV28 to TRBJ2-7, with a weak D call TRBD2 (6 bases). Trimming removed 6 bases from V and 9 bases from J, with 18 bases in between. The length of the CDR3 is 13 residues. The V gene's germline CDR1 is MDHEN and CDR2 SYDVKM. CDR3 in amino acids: CASSPTTPGVQYF. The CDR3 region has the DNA TGTGCCAGCAGCCCAACTACCCCGGGAGTGCAGTACTTC.

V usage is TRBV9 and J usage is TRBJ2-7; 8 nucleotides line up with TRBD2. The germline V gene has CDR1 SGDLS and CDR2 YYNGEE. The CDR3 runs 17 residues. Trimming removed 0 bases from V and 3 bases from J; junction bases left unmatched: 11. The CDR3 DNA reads TGTGCCAGCAGCGTAGGAGCCTCTGGCGGGGGGCTCTACGAGCAGTACTTC. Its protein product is CASSVGASGGGLYEQYF.